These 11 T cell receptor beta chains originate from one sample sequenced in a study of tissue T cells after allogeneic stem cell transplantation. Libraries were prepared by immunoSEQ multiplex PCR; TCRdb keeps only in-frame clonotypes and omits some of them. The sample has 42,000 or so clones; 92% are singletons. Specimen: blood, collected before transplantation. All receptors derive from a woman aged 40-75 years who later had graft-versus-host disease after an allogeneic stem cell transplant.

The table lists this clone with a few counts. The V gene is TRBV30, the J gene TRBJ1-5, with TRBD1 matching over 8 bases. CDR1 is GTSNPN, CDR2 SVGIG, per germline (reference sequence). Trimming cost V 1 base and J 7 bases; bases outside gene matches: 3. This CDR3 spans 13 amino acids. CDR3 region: CAWSGAGGQPQHF. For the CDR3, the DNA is TGTGCCTGGAGTGGGGCAGGGGGCCAGCCCCAGCATTTT. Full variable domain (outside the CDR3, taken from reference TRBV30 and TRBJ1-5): SQTIHQWPATLVQPVGSPLSLECTVEGTSNPNLYWYRQAAGRGLQLLFYSVGIGQISSEVPQNLSASRPQDRQFILSSKKLLLSDSGFYLCAWSGAGGQPQHFGDGTRLSIL.

CDR3 sequence: CASSLADYEQYF. CDR3 nucleotide sequence: TGTGCCAGCAGCTTGGCGGACTACGAGCAGTACTTC. The V call is TRBV5-4, the J call TRBJ2-7; D not resolved. Germline loops: CDR1 SGHNT, CDR2 YYREEE (reference sequence). The CDR3 loop spans 12 amino acids. The ends were cut back, 0 bases at V and 3 bases at J, with 4 bases in the middle.

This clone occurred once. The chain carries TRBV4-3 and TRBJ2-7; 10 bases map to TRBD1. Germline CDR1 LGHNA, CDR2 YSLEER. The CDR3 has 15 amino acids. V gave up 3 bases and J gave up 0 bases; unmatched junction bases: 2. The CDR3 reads CASSQDRGSSYEQYF. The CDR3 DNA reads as TGCGCCAGCAGCCAGGACAGGGGGAGCTCCTACGAGCAGTACTTC.

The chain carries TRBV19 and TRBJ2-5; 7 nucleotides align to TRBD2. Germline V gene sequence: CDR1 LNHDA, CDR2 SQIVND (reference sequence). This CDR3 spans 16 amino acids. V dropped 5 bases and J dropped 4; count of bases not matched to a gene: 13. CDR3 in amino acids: CASSVDFLPGGETQYF. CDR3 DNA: TGTGCCAGTAGTGTTGATTTCCTACCGGGGGGAGAGACCCAGTACTTC. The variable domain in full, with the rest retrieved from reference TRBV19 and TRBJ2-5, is DGGITQSPKYLFRKEGQNVTLSCEQNLNHDAMYWYRQDPGQGLRLIYYSQIVNDFQKGDIAEGYSVSREKKESFPLTVTSAQKNPTAFYLCASSVDFLPGGETQYFGPGTRLLVL.

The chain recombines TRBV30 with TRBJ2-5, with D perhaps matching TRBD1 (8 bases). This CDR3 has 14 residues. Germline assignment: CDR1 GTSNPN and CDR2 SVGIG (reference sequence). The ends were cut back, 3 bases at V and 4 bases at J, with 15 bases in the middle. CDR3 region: CAWRNRGRGETQYF. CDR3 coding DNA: TGTGCCTGGAGAAACAGGGGGAGGGGAGAGACCCAGTACTTC. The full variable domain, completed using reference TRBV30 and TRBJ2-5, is SQTIHQWPATLVQPVGSPLSLECTVEGTSNPNLYWYRQAAGRGLQLLFYSVGIGQISSEVPQNLSASRPQDRQFILSSKKLLLSDSGFYLCAWRNRGRGETQYFGPGTRLLVL.

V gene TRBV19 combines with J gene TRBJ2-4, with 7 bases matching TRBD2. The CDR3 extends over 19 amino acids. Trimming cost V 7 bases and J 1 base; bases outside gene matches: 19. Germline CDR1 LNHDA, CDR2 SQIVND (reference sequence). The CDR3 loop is CASTGGRGRGEVAKNIQYF. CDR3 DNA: TGTGCCAGTACCGGCGGGAGAGGCCGGGGGGAGGTTGCCAAAAACATTCAGTACTTC. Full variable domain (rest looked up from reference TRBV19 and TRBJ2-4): DGGITQSPKYLFRKEGQNVTLSCEQNLNHDAMYWYRQDPGQGLRLIYYSQIVNDFQKGDIAEGYSVSREKKESFPLTVTSAQKNPTAFYLCASTGGRGRGEVAKNIQYFGAGTRLSVL.

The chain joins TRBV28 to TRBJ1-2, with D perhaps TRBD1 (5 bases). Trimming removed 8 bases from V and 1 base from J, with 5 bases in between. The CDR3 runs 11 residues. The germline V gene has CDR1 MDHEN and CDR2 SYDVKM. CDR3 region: CASQGNYGYTF. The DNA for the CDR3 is TGTGCCAGCCAGGGTAACTATGGCTACACCTTC.

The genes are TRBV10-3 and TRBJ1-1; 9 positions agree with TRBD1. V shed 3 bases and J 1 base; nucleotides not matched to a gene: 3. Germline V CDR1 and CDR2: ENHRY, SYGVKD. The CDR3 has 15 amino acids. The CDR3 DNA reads TGTGCCATCAGTGATTTGGGACAGGGGAACACTGAAGCTTTCTTT. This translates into CAISDLGQGNTEAFF.

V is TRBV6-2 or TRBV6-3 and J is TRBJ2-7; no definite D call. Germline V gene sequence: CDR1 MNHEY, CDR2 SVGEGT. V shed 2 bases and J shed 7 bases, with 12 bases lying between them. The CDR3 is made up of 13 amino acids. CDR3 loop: CASSYRVSREQYF. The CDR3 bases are TGTGCCAGCAGTTACAGGGTATCAAGGGAGCAGTACTTC.

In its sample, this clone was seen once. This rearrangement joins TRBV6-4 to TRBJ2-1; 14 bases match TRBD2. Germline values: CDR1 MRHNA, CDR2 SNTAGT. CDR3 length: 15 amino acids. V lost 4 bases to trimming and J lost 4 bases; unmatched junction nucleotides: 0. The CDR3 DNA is TGTGCCAGCAGTGGACTAGCGGGAGGGTACAATGAGCAGTTCTTC. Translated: CASSGLAGGYNEQFF.

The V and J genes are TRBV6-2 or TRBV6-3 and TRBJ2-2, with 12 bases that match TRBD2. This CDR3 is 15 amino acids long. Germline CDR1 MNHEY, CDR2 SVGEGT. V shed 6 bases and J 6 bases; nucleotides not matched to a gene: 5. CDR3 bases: TGTGCCAGCAGCCGACTAGCGGGAGTGTCCGGGGAGCTGTTTTTT. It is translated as CASSRLAGVSGELFF.